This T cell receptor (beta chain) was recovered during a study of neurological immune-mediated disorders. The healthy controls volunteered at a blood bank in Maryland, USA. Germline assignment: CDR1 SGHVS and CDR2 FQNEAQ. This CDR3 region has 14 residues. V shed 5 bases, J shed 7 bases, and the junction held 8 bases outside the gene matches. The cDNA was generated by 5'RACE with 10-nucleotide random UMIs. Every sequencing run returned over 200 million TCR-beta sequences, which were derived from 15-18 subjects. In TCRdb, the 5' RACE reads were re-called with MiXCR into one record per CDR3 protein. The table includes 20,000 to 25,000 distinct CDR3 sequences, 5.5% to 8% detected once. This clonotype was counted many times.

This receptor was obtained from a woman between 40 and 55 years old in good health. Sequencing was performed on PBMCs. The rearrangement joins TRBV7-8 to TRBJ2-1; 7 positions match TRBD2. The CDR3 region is CASSNQGLLNEQFF. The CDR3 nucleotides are TGTGCCAGCAGCAACCAGGGACTACTAAATGAGCAGTTCTTC.